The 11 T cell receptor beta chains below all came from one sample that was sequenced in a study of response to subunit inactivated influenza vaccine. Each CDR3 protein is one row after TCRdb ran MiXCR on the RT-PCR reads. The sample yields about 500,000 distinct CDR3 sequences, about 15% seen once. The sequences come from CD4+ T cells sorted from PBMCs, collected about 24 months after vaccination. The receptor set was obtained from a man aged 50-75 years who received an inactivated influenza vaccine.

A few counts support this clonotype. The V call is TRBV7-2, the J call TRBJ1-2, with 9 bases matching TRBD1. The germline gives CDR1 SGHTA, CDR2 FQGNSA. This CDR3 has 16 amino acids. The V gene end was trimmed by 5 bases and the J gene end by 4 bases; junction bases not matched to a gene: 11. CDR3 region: CASSGEETGGFYGYTF. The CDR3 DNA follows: TGTGCCAGCAGCGGGGAGGAGACAGGGGGGTTCTATGGCTACACCTTC.

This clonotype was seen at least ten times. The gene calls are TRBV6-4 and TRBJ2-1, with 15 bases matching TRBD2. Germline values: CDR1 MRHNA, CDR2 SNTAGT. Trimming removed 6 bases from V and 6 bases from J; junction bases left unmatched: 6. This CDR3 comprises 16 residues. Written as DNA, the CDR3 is TGTGCCAGCAGATGGACTAGCGGGAGGGCCTCCAATGAGCAGTTCTTC. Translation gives CASRWTSGRASNEQFF.

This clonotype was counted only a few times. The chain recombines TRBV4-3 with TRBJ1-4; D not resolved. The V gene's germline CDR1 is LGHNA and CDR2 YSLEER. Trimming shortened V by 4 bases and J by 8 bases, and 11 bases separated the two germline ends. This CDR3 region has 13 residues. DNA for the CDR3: TGCGCCAGCAGCCGTACCGGGAGGGAAAAACTGTTTTTT. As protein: CASSRTGREKLFF.

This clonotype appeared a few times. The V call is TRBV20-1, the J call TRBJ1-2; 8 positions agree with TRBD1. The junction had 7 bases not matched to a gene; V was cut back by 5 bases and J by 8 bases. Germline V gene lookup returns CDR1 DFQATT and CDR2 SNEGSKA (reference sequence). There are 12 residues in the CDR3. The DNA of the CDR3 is TGCAGTGCTCCCCAGGGGGCTTTAGGCTACACCTTC. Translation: CSAPQGALGYTF.

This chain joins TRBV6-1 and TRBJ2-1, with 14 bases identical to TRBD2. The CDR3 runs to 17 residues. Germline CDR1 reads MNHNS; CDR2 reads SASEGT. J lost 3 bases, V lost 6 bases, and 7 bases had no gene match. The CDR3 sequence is CASRGLAGEGVYNEQFF. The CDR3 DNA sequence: TGTGCCAGCAGGGGACTAGCGGGAGAGGGGGTCTACAATGAGCAGTTCTTC.

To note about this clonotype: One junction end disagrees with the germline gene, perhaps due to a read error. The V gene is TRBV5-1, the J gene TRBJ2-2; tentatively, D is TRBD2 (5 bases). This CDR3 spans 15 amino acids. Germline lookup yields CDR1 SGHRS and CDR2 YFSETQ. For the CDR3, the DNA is TGCGCCAGCAGCTTGTATGCACAGAACACCGGGGAGCTGTTTTTC. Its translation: CASSLYAQNTGELFF.

CDR3 in DNA: TGCAGCGTTGCTCAGCGGAGCACAGATACGCAGTATTTT. It encodes CSVAQRSTDTQYF. The gene calls are TRBV29-1 and TRBJ2-3; D is possibly TRBD2 (5 bases). Germline V gives CDR1 SQVTM, CDR2 ANQGSEA. CDR3 length: 13 amino acids. The V and J ends lost 4 bases and 0 bases respectively, with 8 bases between them.

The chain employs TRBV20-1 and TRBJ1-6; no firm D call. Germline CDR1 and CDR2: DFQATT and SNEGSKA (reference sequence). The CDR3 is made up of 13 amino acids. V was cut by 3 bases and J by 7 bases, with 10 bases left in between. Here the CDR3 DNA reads TGCAGTGCTAGTGAGGGTACCAATTCACCCCTCCACTTT. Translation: CSASEGTNSPLHF.

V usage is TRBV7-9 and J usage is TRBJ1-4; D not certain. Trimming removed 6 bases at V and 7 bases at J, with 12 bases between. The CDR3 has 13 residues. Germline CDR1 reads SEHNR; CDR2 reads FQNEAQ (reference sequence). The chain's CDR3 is CASRRTPGEKLFF. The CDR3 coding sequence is TGTGCCAGCAGGCGTACTCCGGGTGAAAAACTGTTTTTT. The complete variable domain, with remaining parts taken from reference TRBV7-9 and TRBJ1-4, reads DTGVSQNPRHKITKRGQNVTFRCDPISEHNRLYWYRQTLGQGPEFLTYFQNEAQLEKSRLLSDRFSAERPKGSFSTLEIQRTEQGDSAMYLCASRRTPGEKLFFGSGTQLSVL.

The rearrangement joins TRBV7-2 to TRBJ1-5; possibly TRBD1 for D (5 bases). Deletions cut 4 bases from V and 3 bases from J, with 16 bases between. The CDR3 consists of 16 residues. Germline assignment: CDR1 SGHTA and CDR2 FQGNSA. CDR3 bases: TGTGCCAGCAGCTCATTATCTTGGGGGATCAATCAGCCCCAGCATTTT. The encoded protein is CASSSLSWGINQPQHF. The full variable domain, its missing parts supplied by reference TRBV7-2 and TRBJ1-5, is GAGVSQSPSNKVTEKGKDVELRCDPISGHTALYWYRQSLGQGLEFLIYFQGNSAPDKSGLPSDRFSAERTGGSVSTLTIQRTQQEDSAVYLCASSSLSWGINQPQHFGDGTRLSIL.

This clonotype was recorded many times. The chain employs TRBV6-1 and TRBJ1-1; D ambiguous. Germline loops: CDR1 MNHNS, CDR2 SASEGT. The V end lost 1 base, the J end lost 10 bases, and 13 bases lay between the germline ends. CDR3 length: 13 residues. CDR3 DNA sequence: TGTGCCAGCAGTGAAGGGGGAGGGTACGGAGCTTTCTTT. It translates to CASSEGGGYGAFF.